This T cell receptor (beta chain) was obtained from a study of blood T cell repertoires in COVID-19. Method: immunoSEQ multiplex PCR; TCRdb's copy keeps in-frame clones and lacks some. The table lists some 110,000 clones, 65% to 85% of them singletons. Cohorts were determined from participant-reported clinical history. The CDR3 is 14 residues long. The V and J ends lost 7 bases and 4 bases respectively, with 14 bases between them. Germline V gene lookup returns CDR1 MNHEY and CDR2 SMNVEV (reference sequence). This TCR derives from a woman in her twenties or thirties who had recovered from COVID-19. The V and J genes are TRBV27 and TRBJ1-5; a weak D match, TRBD1 (6 bases). Sequencing was carried out using PBMCs or T cells enriched from blood (not recorded which). CDR3 protein: CASTTKGGNQPQHF. CDR3 nucleotides: TGTGCCAGCACAACAAAGGGGGGGAATCAGCCCCAGCATTTT.